The source of this T cell receptor beta chain is a study of CD8 T cells in ankylosing spondylitis (dated by TCRdb to 2016 to 2017). Regarding the complete study: To find TCR variants linked to disease, the study profiled T cell receptor beta repertoires in ankylosing spondylitis patients and healthy donors. In total, the full study cohort was made up of approximately 99 healthy donors and some 26 ankylosing spondylitis patients. Peripheral blood samples were taken, and synovial fluid was additionally collected from ankylosing spondylitis patients. On the study overall, not on this receptor specifically: Some motif variants were previously reported in synovial fluid and blood of reactive arthritis patients, suggesting common disease-initiation mechanisms. The disease-linked clones showed a CD8+ phenotype and occurred at relatively low frequencies in peripheral blood. A TCR beta motif made up of under ten highly homologous amino acid variants appeared to be characteristic of blood from ankylosing spondylitis patients. According to the report, matched synovial fluid samples from ankylosing spondylitis patients were significantly enriched for the disease-linked clones.

From a lookup of the germline V gene, CDR1 and CDR2 are MNHNS and SASEGT. The CDR3 spans 13 residues, from the cysteine through the phenylalanine. Just the 39-base CDR3 DNA is kept, in frame starting at base 1. Germline trimming: 6 bases from V, 8 bases from J; junction bases outside gene matches: 6. TCRdb names Illumina HiSeq 2500 as the instrument used. Quantitative 5'-RACE with molecular barcodes was used to prepare TCR beta libraries. As for the original processing: To identify disease-linked TCR variants, a new computational method was used, one built on a probabilistic model of VDJ rearrangement. TCRdb trimmed the raw reads at Q25, called clones with MiXCR and kept productive beta chains. All rows with the same CDR3 protein become a single entry with the most common DNA and genes. TCRdb, not the original authors, processed these V and J calls. The sample profile shows approximately 550,000 distinct CDR3 sequences; more than 9.5% of them were found once. The ten largest account for under 7.5% of the sample.

This clonotype has just a few counts. No antigen is known for it. No base-level quality is on record; no much larger clone is a single base apart. The TCR comes from a male donor with ankylosing spondylitis. What was sequenced was blood, either unsorted or a sorted T cell fraction (not recorded which). The rearranged segments are TRBV6-1 and TRBJ1-4; TRBD1 aligns with 7 central bases. The CDR3 in this case is CASRFDRDEKLFF. In nucleotide form, the sequence is TGTGCCAGCAGGTTCGACAGGGACGAAAAACTGTTTTTT.